Presented here are 2 T cell receptor beta chains from one specimen sequenced in a study of CD8+ T cells in alopecia areata. It was cDNA, reverse transcribed from extracted RNA, that served as the sequencing template. TCRdb keeps only in-frame clones here, not all; method: immunoSEQ multiplex PCR. The table shows under 350,000 clones, with nearly 60% occurring only once. Treatment denoted: oral pan-JAK inhibitor, 5-10 mg twice daily. The sample here was CD4+ T cells sorted from blood, taken at week 24, from a patient treated with tofacitinib. Every receptor here comes from a human donor with alopecia areata.

The genes are TRBV5-1 and TRBJ2-7, with 10 bases identical to TRBD2. Germline CDR1 and CDR2: SGHRS and YFSETQ. This CDR3 has 15 residues. V gave up 4 bases and J gave up 2 bases; unmatched junction bases: 6. In DNA, the CDR3 is TGCGCCAGCAGCAAAGGGACTAGCGAAACCTACGAGCAGTACTTC. Its protein product is CASSKGTSETYEQYF.

This chain connects TRBV18 to TRBJ2-1; D is tentatively TRBD1 or TRBD2 (5 bases each). The V gene's germline CDR1 is KGHSH and CDR2 LQKENI. The CDR3 totals 13 residues. Trimming stripped 5 bases from V and 10 bases from J, with 15 bases between. Here the CDR3 DNA reads TGTGCCAGCTCATCAAGGGGAAGGGAGGAGCAGTTCTTC. It yields the protein CASSSRGREEQFF.